The clone carrying this T cell receptor beta chain was recorded a few times. Germline CDR1 DFQATT, CDR2 SNEGSKA (reference sequence). This CDR3 region has 14 residues. Trimming took off 1 base at V and 7 bases at J, with 16 bases between the two ends. TCRdb re-analysed the RT-PCR reads in MiXCR, keeping a single row per CDR3 protein. The repertoire holds more than 600,000 distinct CDR3 sequences, with around 14% as singletons. This chain uses TRBV20-1 with TRBJ2-5, with no clear D. Sequencing was carried out using memory CD4+ T cells from blood. This TCR was sampled from a female donor in good health, serving as a healthy control. The CDR3 protein is CSARVFGGPGTQYF. CDR3 coding DNA: TGCAGTGCTAGAGTTTTCGGCGGTCCGGGGACCCAGTACTTC.